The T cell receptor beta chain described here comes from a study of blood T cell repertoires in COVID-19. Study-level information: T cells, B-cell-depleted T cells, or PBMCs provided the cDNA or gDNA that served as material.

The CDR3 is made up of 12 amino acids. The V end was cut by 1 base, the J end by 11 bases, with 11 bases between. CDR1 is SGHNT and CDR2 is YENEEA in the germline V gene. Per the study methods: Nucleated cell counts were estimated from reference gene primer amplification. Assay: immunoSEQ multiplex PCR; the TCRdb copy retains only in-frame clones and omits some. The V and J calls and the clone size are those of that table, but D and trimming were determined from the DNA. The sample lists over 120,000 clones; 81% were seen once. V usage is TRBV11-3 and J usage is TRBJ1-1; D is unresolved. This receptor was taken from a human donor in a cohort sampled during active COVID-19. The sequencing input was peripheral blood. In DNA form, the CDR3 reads TGTGCCAGCAGCTTAGGCGGAGGTACGGCTTTCTTT. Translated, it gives CASSLGGGTAFF.